A single sample gave rise to the 14 T cell receptor beta chains below, sequenced in a study of prognosis after radiotherapy for stage I lung cancer. The authors amplified TCR beta CDR3 from genomic DNA using two-round multiplex PCR. Specific primers for each TRBV and TRBJ gene were what first-round PCR used. A single record per CDR3 protein comes from TCRdb applying MiXCR to the multiplex PCR reads. This sample yields fewer than 35,000 distinct CDR3 sequences, of which 40% to 60% are seen a single time; approximately 15% belongs to the top ten. Specimen: PBMCs, collected before or after stereotactic body radiation therapy (not recorded which). Receptors were obtained from a donor over 45 with non-small cell lung cancer.

The V call is TRBV9, the J call TRBJ1-5, with 12 nucleotides matching TRBD1. With V trimmed by 2 bases and J by 6 bases, 3 bases remained unmatched. Looked up from germline, CDR1 is SGDLS and CDR2 is YYNGEE. This CDR3 spans 15 amino acids. CDR3 nucleotides: TGTGCCAGCAGCGTTGGGACAGGGGGCGGTCAGCCCCAGCATTTT. Protein sequence: CASSVGTGGGQPQHF.

This clonotype was found many times. The V and J genes are TRBV2 and TRBJ2-4; D could derive from TRBD1 or TRBD2 (5 bases each). V lost 2 bases to trimming and J lost 1 base, with 15 bases between them. This CDR3 has 17 amino acids. CDR1 and CDR2 from the germline V gene are SNHLY and FYNNEI. The CDR3 sequence is CASSERGPLEAKNIQYF. The CDR3 coding sequence is TGTGCCAGCAGTGAACGGGGCCCCTTAGAGGCCAAAAACATTCAGTACTTC.

The sample holds many counts of this clonotype. The chain carries TRBV18 and TRBJ2-3; D is undetermined. This CDR3 comprises 11 residues. The germline V gene encodes CDR1 KGHSH and CDR2 LQKENI. The V end was cut by 2 bases, the J end by 4 bases, with 1 base between. The CDR3 here is CASSPADTQYF. The CDR3 DNA is TGTGCCAGCTCACCAGCAGATACGCAGTATTTT.

This clonotype showed up many times. This sequence joins TRBV6-2 or TRBV6-3 and TRBJ2-7; 9 bases are shared with TRBD1. This CDR3 contains 17 residues. The trim removed 1 base at V and 2 bases at J, leaving 9 bases unmatched. In germline, CDR1 is MNHEY, CDR2 SVGEGT. This CDR3 is CASSYLIGDRDAYEQYF. In nucleotides, the CDR3 is TGTGCCAGCAGTTACTTGATTGGGGACAGGGATGCCTACGAGCAGTACTTC.

This clonotype was observed many times. The CDR3 sequence: CASSQDRARLNRQGWVSGANVLTF. CDR3 bases: TGCGCCAGCAGCCAAGATCGAGCCCGGTTAAATAGACAGGGATGGGTTTCTGGGGCCAACGTCCTGACTTTC. This sequence joins TRBV4-3 and TRBJ2-6; the match to TRBD1 covers 7 bases. Germline V CDR1 and CDR2: LGHNA, YSLEER. Losses at the gene ends were 0 bases for V and 1 base for J; bases not matched to a gene: 24. This CDR3 contains 24 residues.

The CDR3 here is CASSLNRGRNEQFF. For the CDR3, the DNA is TGTGCCAGCAGCTTGAACAGGGGTAGAAATGAGCAGTTCTTC. The chain links TRBV7-2 to TRBJ2-1; 7 nucleotides match TRBD1. The length of the CDR3 is 14 residues. J lost 7 bases, V lost 3 bases, and 6 bases had no gene match. Germline assignment: CDR1 SGHTA and CDR2 FQGNSA.

The chain uses TRBV15 and TRBJ2-7; 8 bases are shared with TRBD2. This CDR3 is built from 15 residues. From germline, CDR1 is LNHNV and CDR2 YYDKDF (reference sequence). J was trimmed by 5 bases and V by 1 base; bases with no gene match: 7. CDR3 region: CATSRAQREFDEQYF. The CDR3 DNA reads TGTGCCACCAGCAGAGCCCAGCGGGAGTTTGACGAGCAGTACTTC.

This clonotype has at least ten counts. The chain has TRBV20-1 and TRBJ1-4, with D perhaps TRBD1 (5 bases). V shed 3 bases and J shed 10 bases, with 12 bases lying between them. This CDR3 contains 12 residues. Germline CDR1 DFQATT, CDR2 SNEGSKA (reference sequence). DNA for the CDR3: TGCAGTGCTAGTAAAGGGGTTGGAAAACTGTTTTTT. Translating gives CSASKGVGKLFF.

The V call is TRBV11-2, the J call TRBJ2-1; the D call may be TRBD1 or TRBD2 (5 bases each). The germline gives CDR1 SGHAT, CDR2 FQNNGV. There are 15 residues in the CDR3. V was cut by 5 bases and J by 4 bases, with 15 bases left in between. CDR3 DNA sequence: TGTGCCAGCAGCCATGGCCGTGGGGGATACAATGAGCAGTTCTTC. This gives the protein CASSHGRGGYNEQFF.

The chain carries TRBV7-9 and TRBJ2-1, with TRBD2 matching over 7 bases. Germline CDR1 SEHNR, CDR2 FQNEAQ (reference sequence). The trim removed 4 bases at V and 2 bases at J, leaving 8 bases unmatched. The CDR3 spans 16 residues. The CDR3 sequence: CASSCAGTTPYNEQFF. The CDR3, as DNA: TGTGCCAGCAGCTGTGCCGGGACTACACCCTACAATGAGCAGTTCTTC.

This clonotype was counted a few times. This sequence is one base from a far larger clone and is likely a read error. The CDR3 coding sequence is TGTGCCAGCAGCCCGACAGTGGTTCAGCCCCAGCATTTT. Its protein product is CASSPTVVQPQHF. The J gene is TRBJ1-5, the V gene TRBV6-2 or TRBV6-3, with a possible D match to TRBD1 (5 bases). CDR3 length: 13 residues. Trimming stripped 6 bases from V and 6 bases from J, with 12 bases between. Germline lookup yields CDR1 MNHEY and CDR2 SVGEGT.

This clonotype was detected ten times or more. The chain is built from TRBV10-2 and TRBJ1-3; D remains unclear. This CDR3 region has 14 residues. Germline V CDR1 and CDR2: WSHSY, SAAADI. The V end lost 6 bases, the J end lost 2 bases, and 11 bases lay between the germline ends. CDR3 in amino acids: CASREESPGNTIYF. DNA for the CDR3: TGCGCCAGCAGGGAGGAATCCCCTGGAAACACCATATATTTT.

This clonotype is medium-sized in the sample. The chain combines TRBV25-1 with TRBJ2-2; D gene unclear. The CDR3 runs 15 residues. Germline V gives CDR1 MGHDK, CDR2 SYGVNS. The ends were cut back, 3 bases at V and 4 bases at J, with 12 bases in the middle. CDR3 sequence (DNA): TGTGCCAGCAGTGATCACAGCTTGGGCACCGGGGAGCTGTTTTTT. This encodes CASSDHSLGTGELFF.

Regarding this clonotype: Germline is not matched at one junction end, which may reflect a read error. The rearrangement uses TRBV20-1 and TRBJ2-1, with a weak D call TRBD1 (5 bases). The length of the CDR3 is 15 residues. CDR1 and CDR2 (germline): DFQATT, SNEGSKA (reference sequence). CDR3 bases: TGCAGTGCTAGTGACAGTCGACTTGGGTTGAATGACCAGTTCTTC. The encoded protein is CSASDSRLGLNDQFF.